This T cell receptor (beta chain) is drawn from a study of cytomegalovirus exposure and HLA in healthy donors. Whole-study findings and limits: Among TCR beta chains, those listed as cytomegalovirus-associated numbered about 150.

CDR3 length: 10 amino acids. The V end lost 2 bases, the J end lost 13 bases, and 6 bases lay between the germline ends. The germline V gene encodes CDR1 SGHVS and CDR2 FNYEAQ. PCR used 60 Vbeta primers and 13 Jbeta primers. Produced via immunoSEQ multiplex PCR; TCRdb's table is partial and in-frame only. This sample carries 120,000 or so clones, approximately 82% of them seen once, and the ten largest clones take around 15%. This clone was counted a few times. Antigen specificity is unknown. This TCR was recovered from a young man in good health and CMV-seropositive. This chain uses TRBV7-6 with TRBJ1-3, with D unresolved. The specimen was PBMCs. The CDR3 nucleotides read TGTGCCAGCAGCTTATCCGGGATATATTTT. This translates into CASSLSGIYF.